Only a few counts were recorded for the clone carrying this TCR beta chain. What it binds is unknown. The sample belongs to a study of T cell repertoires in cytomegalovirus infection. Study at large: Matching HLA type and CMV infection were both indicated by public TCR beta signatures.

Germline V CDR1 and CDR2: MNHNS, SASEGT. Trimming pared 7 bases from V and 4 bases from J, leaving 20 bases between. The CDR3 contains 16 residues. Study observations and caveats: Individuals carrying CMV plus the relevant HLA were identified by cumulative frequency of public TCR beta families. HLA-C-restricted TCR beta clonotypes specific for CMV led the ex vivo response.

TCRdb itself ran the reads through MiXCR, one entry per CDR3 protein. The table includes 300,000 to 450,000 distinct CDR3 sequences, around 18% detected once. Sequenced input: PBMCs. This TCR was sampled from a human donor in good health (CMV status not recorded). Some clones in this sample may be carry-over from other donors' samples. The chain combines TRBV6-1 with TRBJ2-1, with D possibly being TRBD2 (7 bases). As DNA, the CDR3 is TGTGCCAGCAAGATCAGCGGGACAAGAATTTACAATGAGCAGTTCTTC. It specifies CASKISGTRIYNEQFF.